This T cell receptor beta chain is drawn from a study of cytomegalovirus exposure and HLA in healthy donors. This CDR3 has 17 residues. The V gene lost 1 base and the J gene lost 0 bases, with 12 bases spanning the gap. The germline V gene encodes CDR1 KGHSH and CDR2 LQKENI. In the case of this clone: Its antigen is currently unknown.

Nominally healthy donors provided the samples, though records likely missed some immune exposures. The study, taken as a whole, reports: Altogether, some 160 TCR beta chains were recorded as cytomegalovirus-associated. V- and J-gene trimming of TCR beta was linked (in a later analysis) to a missense DCLRE1C variant.

Primers: 60 Vbeta forward and 13 Jbeta reverse. Sequencing used immunoSEQ multiplex PCR; TCRdb keeps in-frame clones, though not all of them. The repertoire has about 130,000 clones, 80% of them found once; the top ten carry 1%. The receptor comes from a man aged 40-55 years in good health and CMV-seronegative. The sequenced material came from PBMCs. The chain has TRBV18 and TRBJ1-4; D remains unclear. The CDR3 sequence: CASSPQQLISTNEKLFF. The CDR3 nucleotides are TGTGCCAGCTCACCACAACAGTTAATCTCAACTAATGAAAAACTGTTTTTT.